The rows below give T cell receptor beta chains drawn from one sample of a study of post-analysis software for immune sequencing data. TCRdb re-called the PCR reads through MiXCR, storing one row per CDR3 protein. The repertoire includes about 540,000 distinct CDR3 sequences, roughly 34% of them detected once, and less than 6% sits in the top ten. The sample consisted of blood. Receptors originate from a girl aged 2 to 17 with multiple sclerosis. The CDR3 runs from the conserved cysteine through the conserved F or W. Fields, in order: clone size, D gene, V gene, J gene, CDR3 DNA, CDR3 protein. The D gene is left open where the match is weak. The size entry is marked missing in some rows and otherwise reads once, few, many or a size class.

once	-	TRBV18	TRBJ2-5	TGTGCCAGCTCCGCGGTTGGGGGGGAGACCCAGTACTTC	CASSAVGGETQYF
-	-	TRBV29-1	TRBJ1-1	TGCAGCGTCCAGAACGTGAACACTGAAGCTTTCTTT	CSVQNVNTEAFF
few	-	TRBV5-1	TRBJ2-5	TGCGCCAGCAGCTTGCGAGGTCAGCCGGAGACCCAGTACTTC	CASSLRGQPETQYF
-	-	TRBV29-1	TRBJ1-1	TGCAGCGGTGTCGGGACGTTATATGAAGCTTTCTTT	CSGVGTLYEAFF
-	TRBD1	TRBV20-1	TRBJ1-2	TGCAGTGCCCCCGGGACAGGGGGTGAAAAGGTCTATGGCTACACCTTC	CSAPGTGGEKVYGYTF
few	TRBD1	TRBV20-1	TRBJ1-1	TGCAGTGCGAGAATTAATACGGGACAGGGTAACACTGAAGCTTTCTTT	CSARINTGQGNTEAFF
few	TRBD1	TRBV12-3/TRBV12-4	TRBJ1-2	TGTGCCAGCACCGAGGACAGGTGGCGTGGCTACACCTTC	CASTEDRWRGYTF
few	-	TRBV10-3	TRBJ2-1	TGTGCCATCAAAACAAATGGCGGGAATGAGCAGTTCTTC	CAIKTNGGNEQFF
-	-	TRBV28	TRBJ2-5	TGTGCCAGCAAACTGGAGATCGAAGAGACCCAGTACTTC	CASKLEIEETQYF
once	-	TRBV7-8	TRBJ1-4	TGTGCCAGCAGCTCAAGGACAGCGGAAAAACTGTTTTTT	CASSSRTAEKLFF
few	-	TRBV16	TRBJ1-5	TGTGCCAGCAGCCCCATCAATCGCCAGCCCCAGCATTTT	CASSPINRQPQHF
few	TRBD1	TRBV7-8	TRBJ2-7	TGTGCCAGCACCCGGGACAGGAGCTCCTACGAGCAGTACTTC	CASTRDRSSYEQYF
once	-	TRBV20-1	TRBJ2-3	TGCAGTGCAGAGACAAGAGGGGTAGATACGCAGTATTTT	CSAETRGVDTQYF
-	-	TRBV29-1	TRBJ2-3	TGCAGCGTTGAAAGGGTCAACACAGATACGCAGTATTTT	CSVERVNTDTQYF
few	-	TRBV10-1	TRBJ1-1	TGCGCCAGTGCCCGGCAGGGGCAGAACACTGAAGCTTTCTTT	CASARQGQNTEAFF
once	-	TRBV4-1	TRBJ1-1	TGCGCCAGCAGCCAAGGATCACAGATGAACACTGAAGCTTTCTTT	CASSQGSQMNTEAFF
-	-	TRBV28	TRBJ2-4	TGTGCCAGCTACGGTCCGGGGGATATGAAAAACATTCAGTACTTC	CASYGPGDMKNIQYF
few	TRBD1	TRBV12-3/TRBV12-4	TRBJ2-1	TGTGCCAGCAAAGGGGGCCAATCCTACAATGAGCAGTTCTTC	CASKGGQSYNEQFF
-	-	TRBV7-3	TRBJ2-3	TGTGCCAGCAGCTCAGGAGACGGCACAGATACGCAGTATTTT	CASSSGDGTDTQYF
few	-	TRBV12-3/TRBV12-4	TRBJ2-3	TGTGCCAGCAGTAGCAGGGGTGCGACAGATACGCAGTATTTT	CASSSRGATDTQYF
-	TRBD1	TRBV12-3/TRBV12-4	TRBJ2-7	TGTGCCAGCAGGGCTGGGACAGGGAGCCACGAGCAGTACTTC	CASRAGTGSHEQYF
-	TRBD2	TRBV24-1	TRBJ2-3	TGTGCCACCAGTAAAAAGGGACTAGCGGGTAGCACAGATACGCAGTATTTT	CATSKKGLAGSTDTQYF
few	-	TRBV5-1	TRBJ1-4	TGCGCCAGCAGCTCCGACGGGGTAGGAGGGGAAAAACTGTTTTTT	CASSSDGVGGEKLFF
few	TRBD1	TRBV15	TRBJ1-2	TGTGCCACCAGACAGGGGATGGACTATGGCTACACCTTC	CATRQGMDYGYTF
-	-	TRBV5-1	TRBJ2-1	TGCGCCAGCAGCGCGGCAGGGCTTAGGGCATCCTACAATGAGCAGTTCTTC	CASSAAGLRASYNEQFF
-	-	TRBV5-1	TRBJ2-7	TGCGCCAGCAGCTTGGCGGACTCCCTGTACTTC	CASSLADSLYF
-	TRBD1	TRBV12-3/TRBV12-4	TRBJ1-1	TGTGCCAGCAGTCCCTTGGACAGGGGGCTGGTCTGGACTGAAGCTTTCTTT	CASSPLDRGLVWTEAFF
few	-	TRBV4-1	TRBJ1-2	TGCGCCAGCAGCCCCCTGAGGGTTTCTAACTATGGCTACACCTTC	CASSPLRVSNYGYTF
-	-	TRBV20-1	TRBJ1-2	TGCAGTGCTAGGGGCCCGGGGGCGGACTACACCTTC	CSARGPGADYTF
few	-	TRBV7-3	TRBJ1-2	TGTGCCAGCAGCTTAAAGTCCGGGAGCCCCTACGGCTACACCTTC	CASSLKSGSPYGYTF
-	-	TRBV18	TRBJ1-2	TGTGCCAGCTCACAAGGGATACGCTATGGCTACACCTTC	CASSQGIRYGYTF
few	-	TRBV15	TRBJ1-5	TGTGCCACCAGAAGTCTCGGGAGAAGCAATCAGCCCCAGCATTTT	CATRSLGRSNQPQHF
-	-	TRBV11-2	TRBJ2-2	TGTGCCAGCAGCTCATCCCTACAGGGTATTAACACCGGGGAGCGGTTTTTT	CASSSSLQGINTGERFF
-	-	TRBV20-1	TRBJ1-1	TGCAGTGCGGGGAGCGATATGAACACTGAAGCTTTCTTT	CSAGSDMNTEAFF
-	TRBD1	TRBV3-1	TRBJ1-5	TGTGCCAGCAGCCCTGGGACAGGGGCTTATCAGCCCCAGCATTTT	CASSPGTGAYQPQHF
once	TRBD2	TRBV20-1	TRBJ2-3	TGCAGTGCTAGAAGGGCTGGCGGGGGGGCAACCGGAGATACGCAGTATTTT	CSARRAGGGATGDTQYF
few	-	TRBV4-1	TRBJ2-1	TGCGCCAGCAGCCAAAGCGTTGCTAATCCCTACAATGAGCAGTTCTTC	CASSQSVANPYNEQFF
-	-	TRBV9	TRBJ2-2	TGTGCCAGCAGCGTTCGAGGGGCGAACACCGGGGAGCTGTTTTTT	CASSVRGANTGELFF
-	TRBD2	TRBV4-1	TRBJ2-7	TGCGCCAGCAGTTCAGCGGGGGGCTCCTACGAGCAGTACTTC	CASSSAGGSYEQYF
-	TRBD1	TRBV24-1	TRBJ2-5	TGTGCCACCAGTGATTTGAGGGAGACAGGGATGGAGACCCAGTACTTC	CATSDLRETGMETQYF
few	TRBD1	TRBV6-1	TRBJ2-7	TGTGCCAGCACCTCCGGGACAGGGCCCTACGAGCAGTACTTC	CASTSGTGPYEQYF
-	-	TRBV12-3/TRBV12-4	TRBJ2-3	TGTGCCAGCAGTCAGGGAAGGGGACTGTTCACAGATACGGAATATTTT	CASSQGRGLFTDTEYF
-	-	TRBV3-1	TRBJ1-5	TGTGCCAGCAGCCAGGGTGTGGGAGGTCAGCCCCAGCATTTT	CASSQGVGGQPQHF
few	-	TRBV20-1	TRBJ2-4	TGCAGTGCTAGAGGCCAGGGTGGGAACATTCAGTACTTC	CSARGQGGNIQYF
-	-	TRBV20-1	TRBJ2-5	TGCAGTGCTAGTCAGAGGGGACAGACCCAGTACTTC	CSASQRGQTQYF
-	-	TRBV2	TRBJ2-5	TGTGCCAGCAGTGACGTCAGGGCACGCACCCTTTTGGAGACCCAGTACTTC	CASSDVRARTLLETQYF
-	TRBD1	TRBV5-1	TRBJ1-2	TGCGCCAGCAGCTTGGAACCGGGACAGGGAACGGGTGGCTACACCTTC	CASSLEPGQGTGGYTF